The TCR beta chain described here comes from a study of molecular identifiers for immune sequencing clone quantification. The germline V gene has CDR1 SEHNR and CDR2 FQNEAQ (reference sequence). The CDR3 sequence is 15 residues long. V lost 1 base to trimming and J lost 3 bases, with 13 bases between them. TCRdb re-analysed the PCR reads in MiXCR, keeping a single row per CDR3 protein. The table has around 460,000 distinct CDR3 sequences, around 23% seen once. The table lists this clonotype with a few counts. Each library that profiled naive CD8 cells came from around 18,000 to 910,000 sorted cells with 10%, 30% or 50% RNA.

The source is a human donor in good health. Some libraries in this study had Jurkat cell RNA spiked in. This sequence joins TRBV7-9 and TRBJ2-7, with a tentative D call TRBD2 (5 bases). Sequencing input: naive CD8+ T cells from blood, with Jurkat cell RNA spiked in. Subset indicated: FACS-sorted CD8+CD4-CCR7+CD45RA+ naive T cells. The CDR3 bases are TGTGCCAGCAGCTTAGTGGAGAGGGCATACTACGAGCAGTACTTC. Residues: CASSLVERAYYEQYF.